This TCR beta chain came from a study of identical twins. Whole-study results and caveats: Analyses based on zero insertions could be partly confounded by invariant MAIT and iNKT cells.

Comment on this clonotype: The antigen is unknown.

Germline V CDR1 and CDR2: MGHRA, YSYEKL. Between the trimmed V and J ends, which lost 4 bases and 11 bases, there was a span of 24 bases. There are 16 residues in the CDR3. TCRdb called the 5' RACE reads again in MiXCR, with one record for every CDR3 protein. The table has 600,000 to 800,000 distinct CDR3 sequences, about 20% seen once. This sample was shared with a second study, whose subject was T cells expressing NK-cell markers. That work adds: Each TCR beta repertoire originated in sorted T cells that were CD3+CD56+NKG2C+, CD3+CD56+NKG2C- or CD3+CD56-NKG2C+. Several experiments added an anti-gamma-delta TCR antibody to sort only alpha-beta TCR T cells.

The chain joins TRBV4-1 to TRBJ2-1, with D tentatively TRBD1 or TRBD2 (6 bases each). This TCR was sampled from a woman aged 18 to 35 in good health. Sample: PBMCs. CDR3 DNA sequence: TGCGCCAGCAGCCGGGTCGGGGGCCCCATAACAATGAAGCAGTTCTTC. Translated, it gives CASSRVGGPITMKQFF.